The source of this T cell receptor beta chain is a study of PD-1 blockade in classical Hodgkin lymphoma. Study-wide findings and caveats: Relapsed/refractory patients reportedly had lower baseline diversity than newly diagnosed patients. Although disease activity or prior therapy may be involved, causes of the repertoire differences remain undefined.

Germline V gene sequence: CDR1 LNHDA, CDR2 SQIVND (reference sequence). The CDR3 is 15 residues long. V was pared by 2 bases and J by 5 bases, with 7 bases of the junction left unmatched. This table comes from immunoSEQ multiplex PCR, and its TCRdb copy is limited to in-frame clones, with some not included. In the table there are 4,200 or so clones, around 72% of which are singletons. Note on this clone: Its target is not known.

Time point given: cycle 4 day 1 (C4D1), after 6 weeks of nivolumab. Every one of the patients relapsed after autologous stem cell transplantation (brentuximab vedotin exposure was variable). After thawing, PBMCs were subjected to magnetic negative selection to isolate CD8+ T cells. The sequencing used CD8+ T cells from blood, collected before the fourth cycle of nivolumab. The V call is TRBV19, the J call TRBJ1-1, with 8 bases aligning to TRBD1. This receptor was identified in a human donor with classical Hodgkin lymphoma. The CDR3 region has the DNA TGTGCCAGTAGTATATGGACAGGGCTTGGAACTGAAGCTTTCTTT. It specifies CASSIWTGLGTEAFF.